The 18 T cell receptor beta chains reported below all come from one sample, sequenced in a study of blood T cell repertoires in COVID-19 (dated by TCRdb to 2018 to 2020). The library was prepared using the immunoSEQ multiplex PCR assay. The table comes from immuneACCESS by way of TCRdb, which keeps in-frame sequences with V and J called. Part of the clones is missing from these tables; in studies checked, under half for an unresolved V gene and the rest for unknown reasons. A total of more than 200,000 clones appear in this sample, about 89% of them only once. The top ten clonotypes cover around 4% of the sample. Material for sequencing was PBMCs or T cells enriched from blood (not recorded which). The source is a woman in her thirties who had recovered from COVID-19.

This clone came up a few times. This chain links TRBV5-1 with TRBJ1-1; a weak D match, TRBD1 (5 bases). Germline V gene lookup returns CDR1 SGHRS and CDR2 YFSETQ. The CDR3 loop spans 16 amino acids. V was pared by 4 bases and J by 0 bases, with 16 bases between. CDR3 in DNA: TGCGCCAGCAGCCCACGGCAGGGTAAGGTGAACACTGAAGCTTTCTTT. Amino acids: CASSPRQGKVNTEAFF.

By sample share, this clone is medium-sized. CDR3 coding DNA: TGTGCCAGCAGCTTCGACAGGGGTAGGACTGGCTACACCTTC. Translation: CASSFDRGRTGYTF. The chain couples TRBV7-9 to TRBJ1-2; 8 bases align to TRBD1. CDR1 and CDR2 (germline): SEHNR, FQNEAQ (reference sequence). The CDR3 spans 14 residues. The ends lost 3 bases at V and 7 bases at J; junction bases unmatched: 7. Supplemented by reference TRBV7-9 and TRBJ1-2, the full variable domain reads DTGVSQNPRHKITKRGQNVTFRCDPISEHNRLYWYRQTLGQGPEFLTYFQNEAQLEKSRLLSDRFSAERPKGSFSTLEIQRTEQGDSAMYLCASSFDRGRTGYTFGSGTRLTVV.

The gene calls are TRBV28 and TRBJ2-1; 7 bases are shared with TRBD1. There are 16 residues in the CDR3. Losses at the gene ends were 5 bases for V and 1 base for J; bases not matched to a gene: 8. Germline-derived CDR1 and CDR2 are MDHEN and SYDVKM. CDR3 in amino acids: CASSADRLISYNEQFF. The DNA of the CDR3 is TGTGCCAGCAGTGCGGACAGGTTAATTTCCTACAATGAGCAGTTCTTC.

This chain connects TRBV6-5 to TRBJ1-3, with D perhaps TRBD1 (6 bases). V dropped 8 bases and J dropped 10 bases, with 15 bases sitting between them. The germline CDR1 and CDR2 sequences are MNHEY and SVGAGI. The CDR3 contains 12 residues. The CDR3 sequence: CASGGQFGTIYF. CDR3 bases: TGTGCCAGCGGGGGACAATTCGGGACCATATATTTT.

The CDR3 spells CASKEAGRTGELFF. The CDR3 nucleotides read TGTGCCAGTAAGGAGGCAGGTCGCACCGGGGAGCTGTTTTTT. The rearrangement uses TRBV19 and TRBJ2-2; D possibly corresponds to TRBD2 (5 bases). The CDR3 loop spans 14 amino acids. V lost 7 bases and J lost 4, with 13 bases in between. Germline assignment: CDR1 LNHDA and CDR2 SQIVND (reference sequence).

The chain has TRBV10-1 and TRBJ2-3; 9 positions match TRBD2. V was clipped by 3 bases and J by 5 bases; unmatched bases: 9. Germline V gene lookup returns CDR1 WNHNN and CDR2 SYGVQD (reference sequence). The CDR3 sequence is 16 residues long. This CDR3 is CASSEWTSEIGDTQYF. The CDR3 DNA sequence: TGCGCCAGCAGTGAATGGACTAGCGAAATTGGAGATACGCAGTATTTT.

This clone came up once. This chain uses TRBV18 with TRBJ2-1; D is uncertain. V was clipped by 3 bases and J by 0 bases, with 15 bases between them. The CDR3 contains 17 residues. CDR1 KGHSH and CDR2 LQKENI come from the germline V gene. DNA for the CDR3: TGTGCCAGCTCACCCAGATACGACACGCACTCCTACAATGAGCAGTTCTTC. This translates into CASSPRYDTHSYNEQFF.

The chain couples TRBV9 to TRBJ2-5; weak D call: TRBD2 (6 bases). Germline V gene data show CDR1 as SGDLS and CDR2 as YYNGEE. The CDR3 is 12 amino acids. The V end was cut by 5 bases, the J end by 5 bases, with 10 bases between. For the CDR3, the DNA is TGTGCCAGCAGTGGGGGGAGGGAGACCCAGTACTTC. Protein: CASSGGRETQYF.

This chain links TRBV18 with TRBJ1-1, with TRBD1 as a possible D gene (5 bases). There are 15 residues in the CDR3. Per the germline V gene, CDR1 is KGHSH and CDR2 is LQKENI. V lost 2 bases to trimming and J lost 1 base, with 11 bases between them. The chain's CDR3 is CASSPISGQNTEAFF. CDR3 sequence (DNA): TGTGCCAGCTCACCAATTTCAGGGCAGAACACTGAAGCTTTCTTT. Together with reference TRBV18 and TRBJ1-1, the CDR3 gives the full variable domain: NAGVMQNPRHLVRRRGQEARLRCSPMKGHSHVYWYRQLPEEGLKFMVYLQKENIIDESGMPKERFSAEFPKEGPSILRIQQVVRGDSAAYFCASSPISGQNTEAFFGQGTRLTVV.

The chain uses TRBV4-3 and TRBJ1-1, with 8 bases identical to TRBD1. V was pared by 7 bases and J by 5 bases, with 9 bases of the junction left unmatched. This CDR3 comprises 14 residues. The germline gives CDR1 LGHNA, CDR2 YSLEER. The CDR3 bases are TGCGCCAGCATAAGGGACAGGAGGGGTACTGAAGCTTTCTTT. Amino acids: CASIRDRRGTEAFF.

This clone appeared once. The rearrangement uses TRBV9 and TRBJ2-7, with 9 positions matching TRBD2. After removal of 1 base from V and 5 bases from J, the junction contained 4 bases not matched to a gene. This CDR3 is 14 amino acids long. Germline V CDR1 and CDR2: SGDLS, YYNGEE. The CDR3 sequence is CASSVSSGSNEQYF. The CDR3 nucleotides are TGTGCCAGCAGCGTAAGTAGCGGGAGCAACGAGCAGTACTTC. Drawing the rest from reference TRBV9 and TRBJ2-7, the complete variable domain is DSGVTQTPKHLITATGQRVTLRCSPRSGDLSVYWYQQSLDQGLQFLIQYYNGEERAKGNILERFSAQQFPDLHSELNLSSLELGDSALYFCASSVSSGSNEQYFGPGTRLTVT.

This CDR3 is CASRYQGSAYNEQFF. The CDR3 coding sequence is TGTGCCAGCAGATATCAGGGGTCGGCCTACAATGAGCAGTTCTTC. V is TRBV7-9 and J is TRBJ2-1; perhaps TRBD1 as D (6 bases). The CDR3 extends over 15 amino acids. V shed 6 bases and J shed 2 bases, with 14 bases lying between them. From germline, CDR1 is SEHNR and CDR2 FQNEAQ (reference sequence).

V gene TRBV7-6 combines with J gene TRBJ2-3; D perhaps matches TRBD2 (6 bases). Trimming removed 5 bases from V and 1 base from J, with 16 bases in between. The CDR3 extends over 16 amino acids. CDR1 and CDR2 from the germline V gene are SGHVS and FNYEAQ. CDR3 nucleotide sequence: TGTGCCAGCAGCGTAGGACTACTAGTTGGCACAGATACGCAGTATTTT. Residues: CASSVGLLVGTDTQYF.

DNA for the CDR3: TGTGCCAGCAGTCCCGGGACAGGGAGTAATCAGCCCCAGCATTTT. Its translation: CASSPGTGSNQPQHF. The V call is TRBV6-5, the J call TRBJ1-5, with 9 bases that match TRBD1. The CDR3 has 15 residues. Germline trimming cut 5 bases from V and 4 bases from J; bases unmatched to any gene: 6. Per germline, CDR1 MNHEY and CDR2 SVGAGI.

V gene TRBV30 combines with J gene TRBJ2-1, with 9 bases that match TRBD2. This CDR3 has 17 amino acids. V dropped 2 bases and J dropped 9; count of bases not matched to a gene: 17. Germline lookup yields CDR1 GTSNPN and CDR2 SVGIG (reference sequence). For the CDR3, the DNA is TGTGCCTGGAGTCGGCTAGCGGGACGTCAATGGTCCTCTGAGCAGTTCTTC. Its protein product is CAWSRLAGRQWSSEQFF.

V is TRBV18 and J is TRBJ2-7, with D possibly being TRBD1 (5 bases). The CDR3 extends over 17 amino acids. Germline V gene data show CDR1 as KGHSH and CDR2 as LQKENI. The V and J ends lost 0 bases and 0 bases respectively, with 15 bases between them. CDR3 residues: CASSPPVRGPSSYEQYF. The CDR3 nucleotides are TGTGCCAGCTCACCACCCGTTAGGGGCCCGAGCTCCTACGAGCAGTACTTC.

The chain has TRBV28 and TRBJ1-4, with unresolved D. This CDR3 is 15 amino acids long. Germline loops: CDR1 MDHEN, CDR2 SYDVKM. The V end lost 7 bases, the J end lost 4 bases, and 16 bases lay between the germline ends. The CDR3: CASIPNRPINEKLFF. The CDR3 nucleotides read TGTGCCAGCATCCCTAACAGACCCATTAATGAAAAACTGTTTTTT.

The DNA of the CDR3 is TGTGCCAGCAGCTTAGTCTCGACAGGGAACACTGAAGCTTTCTTT. Its translation: CASSLVSTGNTEAFF. The rearrangement links TRBV7-8 to TRBJ1-1; D possibly corresponds to TRBD1 (6 bases). Germline CDR1 reads SGHVS; CDR2 reads FQNEAQ. The CDR3 runs 15 residues. V gave up 1 base and J gave up 1 base, with 10 bases separating them.